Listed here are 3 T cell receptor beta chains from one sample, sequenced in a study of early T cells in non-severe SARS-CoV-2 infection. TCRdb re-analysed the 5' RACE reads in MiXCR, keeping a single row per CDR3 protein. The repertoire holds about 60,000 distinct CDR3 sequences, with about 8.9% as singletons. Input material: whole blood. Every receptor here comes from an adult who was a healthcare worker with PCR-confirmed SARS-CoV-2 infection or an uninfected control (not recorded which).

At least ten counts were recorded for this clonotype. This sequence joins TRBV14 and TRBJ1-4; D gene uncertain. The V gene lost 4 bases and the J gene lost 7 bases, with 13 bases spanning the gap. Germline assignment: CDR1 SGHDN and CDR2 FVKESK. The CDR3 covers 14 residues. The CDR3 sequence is CASSRLRGSEKLFF. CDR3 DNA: TGTGCCAGCAGCCGCCTGCGTGGGAGTGAAAAACTGTTTTTT.

The CDR3 DNA follows: TGTGCCAGCAGTCCTAACAGGTCCCCTAATGAAAAACTGTTTTTT. Translation: CASSPNRSPNEKLFF. The rearrangement uses TRBV6-1 and TRBJ1-4, with D possibly TRBD1 on 5 matching bases. The CDR3 consists of 15 residues. The germline V gene encodes CDR1 MNHNS and CDR2 SASEGT. Trimming took 5 bases from V and 3 from J, leaving 13 bases between them.

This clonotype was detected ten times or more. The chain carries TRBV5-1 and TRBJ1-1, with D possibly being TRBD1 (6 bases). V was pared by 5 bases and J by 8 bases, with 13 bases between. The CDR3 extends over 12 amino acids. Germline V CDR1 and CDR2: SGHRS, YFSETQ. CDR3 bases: TGCGCCAGCAGATATGACAGGAGAGAAGCTTTCTTT. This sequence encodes CASRYDRREAFF. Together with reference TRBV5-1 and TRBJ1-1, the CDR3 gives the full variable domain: KAGVTQTPRYLIKTRGQQVTLSCSPISGHRSVSWYQQTPGQGLQFLFEYFSETQRNKGNFPGRFSGRQFSNSRSEMNVSTLELGDSALYLCASRYDRREAFFGQGTRLTVV.